This T cell receptor (beta chain) was obtained from a study of HIV-infected patients and healthy controls. Whole-study results and caveats: In healthy controls, MAIT alpha CDR3s were common; in HIV+ repertoires, severely depleted.

By sample share, this clonotype is medium-sized (0.01 to 0.1%). Its antigen remains unknown. About 500 ng RNA was reverse transcribed with alpha and beta constant-region primers. Alpha and beta chain libraries were made separately by chain-specific third strand synthesis with multiplexing indices. TCRdb independently ran MiXCR on the 5' RACE reads; one entry per CDR3 protein. The sample contains about 13,000 distinct CDR3 sequences, around 10% of which appear only once. Germline V gene data show CDR1 as SGHVS and CDR2 as FQNEAQ. The V end lost 3 bases, the J end lost 0 bases, and 11 bases lay between the germline ends. The CDR3 spans 16 residues. Whole blood was used without fractionation, so all unsorted peripheral T cells were included.

The sequencing sample was made of blood. V gene TRBV7-8 combines with J gene TRBJ2-2, with D tentatively TRBD1 or TRBD2 (5 bases each). The sequence came from an adult in good health. CDR3 sequence: CASSFPGRSNTGELFF. The CDR3 DNA is TGTGCCAGCAGCTTTCCGGGACGGTCGAACACCGGGGAGCTGTTTTTT.